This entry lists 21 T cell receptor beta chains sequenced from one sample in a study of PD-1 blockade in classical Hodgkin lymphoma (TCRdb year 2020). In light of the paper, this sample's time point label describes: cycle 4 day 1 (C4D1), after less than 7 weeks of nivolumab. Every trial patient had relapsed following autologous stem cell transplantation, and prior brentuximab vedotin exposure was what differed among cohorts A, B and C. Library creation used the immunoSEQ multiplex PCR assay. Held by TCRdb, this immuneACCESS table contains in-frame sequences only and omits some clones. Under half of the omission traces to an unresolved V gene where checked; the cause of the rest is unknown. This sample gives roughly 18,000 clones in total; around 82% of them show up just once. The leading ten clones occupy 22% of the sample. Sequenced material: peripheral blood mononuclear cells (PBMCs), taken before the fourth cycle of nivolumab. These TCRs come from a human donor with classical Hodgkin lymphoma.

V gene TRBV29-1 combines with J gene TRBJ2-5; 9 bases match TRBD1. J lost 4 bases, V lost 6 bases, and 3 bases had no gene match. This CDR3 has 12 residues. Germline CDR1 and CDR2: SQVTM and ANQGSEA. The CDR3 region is CSVLTGGETQYF. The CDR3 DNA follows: TGCAGCGTACTGACAGGGGGAGAGACCCAGTACTTC.

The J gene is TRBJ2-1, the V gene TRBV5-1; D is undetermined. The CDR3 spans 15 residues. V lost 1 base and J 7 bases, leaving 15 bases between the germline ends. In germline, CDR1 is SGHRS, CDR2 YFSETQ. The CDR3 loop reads CASSLSPISGNEQFF. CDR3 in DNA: TGCGCCAGCAGCTTGAGCCCAATCTCCGGGAATGAGCAGTTCTTC.

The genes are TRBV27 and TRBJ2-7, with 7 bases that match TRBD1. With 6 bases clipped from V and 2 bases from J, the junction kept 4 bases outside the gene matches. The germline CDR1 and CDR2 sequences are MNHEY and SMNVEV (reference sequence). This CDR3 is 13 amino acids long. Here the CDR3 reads CASSLQGAYEQYF. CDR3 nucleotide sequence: TGTGCCAGCAGCCTCCAGGGGGCCTACGAGCAGTACTTC.

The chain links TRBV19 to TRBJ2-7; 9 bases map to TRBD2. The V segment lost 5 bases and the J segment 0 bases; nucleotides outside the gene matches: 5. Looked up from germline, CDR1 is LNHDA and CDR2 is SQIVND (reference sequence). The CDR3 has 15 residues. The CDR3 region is CASSLSGRPSYEQYF. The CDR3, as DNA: TGTGCCAGTAGTCTCAGCGGGAGGCCCTCCTACGAGCAGTACTTC.

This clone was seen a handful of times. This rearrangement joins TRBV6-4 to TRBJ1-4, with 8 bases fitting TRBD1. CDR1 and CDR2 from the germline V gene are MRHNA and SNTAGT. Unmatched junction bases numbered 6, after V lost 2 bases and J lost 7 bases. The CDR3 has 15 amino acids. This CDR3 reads CASSDGQGSPEKLFF. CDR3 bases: TGTGCCAGCAGTGACGGACAGGGTAGTCCTGAAAAACTGTTTTTT.

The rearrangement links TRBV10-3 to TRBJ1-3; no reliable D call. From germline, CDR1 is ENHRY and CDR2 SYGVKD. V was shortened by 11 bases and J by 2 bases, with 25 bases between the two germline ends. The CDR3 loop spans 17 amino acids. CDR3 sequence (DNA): TGTGCCCTCCGGCCGGGCCCCCCCCGGGCGACTGGAAACACCATATATTTT. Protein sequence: CALRPGPPRATGNTIYF.

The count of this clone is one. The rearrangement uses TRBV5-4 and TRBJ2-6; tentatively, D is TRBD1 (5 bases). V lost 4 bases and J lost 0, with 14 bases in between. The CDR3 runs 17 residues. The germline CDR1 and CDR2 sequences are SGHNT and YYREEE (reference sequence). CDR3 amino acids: CASSVNQGRSGANVLTF. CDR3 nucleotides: TGTGCCAGCAGCGTAAACCAGGGTCGCTCTGGGGCCAACGTCCTGACTTTC. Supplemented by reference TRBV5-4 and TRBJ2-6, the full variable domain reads ETGVTQSPTHLIKTRGQQVTLRCSSQSGHNTVSWYQQALGQGPQFIFQYYREEENGRGNFPPRFSGLQFPNYSSELNVNALELDDSALYLCASSVNQGRSGANVLTFGAGSRLTVL.

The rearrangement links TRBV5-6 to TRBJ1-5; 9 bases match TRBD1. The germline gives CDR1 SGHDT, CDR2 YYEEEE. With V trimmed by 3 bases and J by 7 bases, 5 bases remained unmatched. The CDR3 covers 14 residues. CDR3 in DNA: TGTGCCAGCAGCTGGGGACAGGGCCAGCAGCCCCAGCATTTT. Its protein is CASSWGQGQQPQHF.

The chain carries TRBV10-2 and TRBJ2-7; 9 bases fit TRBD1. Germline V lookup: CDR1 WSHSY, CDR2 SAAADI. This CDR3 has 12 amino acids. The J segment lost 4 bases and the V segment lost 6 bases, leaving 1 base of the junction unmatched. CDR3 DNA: TGCGCCAGCAGGACAGGGGGGTACGAGCAGTACTTC. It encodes CASRTGGYEQYF.

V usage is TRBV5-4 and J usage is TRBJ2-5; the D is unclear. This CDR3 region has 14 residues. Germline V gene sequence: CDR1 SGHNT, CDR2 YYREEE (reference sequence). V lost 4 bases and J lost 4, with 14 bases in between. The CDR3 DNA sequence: TGTGCCAGCAGCCTACTCGCCCGAGGAGAGACCCAGTACTTC. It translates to CASSLLARGETQYF.

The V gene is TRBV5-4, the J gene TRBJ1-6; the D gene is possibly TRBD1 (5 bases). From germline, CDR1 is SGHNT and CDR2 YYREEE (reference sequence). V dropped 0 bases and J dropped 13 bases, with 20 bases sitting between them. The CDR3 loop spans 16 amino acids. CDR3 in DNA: TGTGCCAGCAGCTTGGCTCCCGGGACCCCCCAGATCCCCCTCCACTTT. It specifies CASSLAPGTPQIPLHF.

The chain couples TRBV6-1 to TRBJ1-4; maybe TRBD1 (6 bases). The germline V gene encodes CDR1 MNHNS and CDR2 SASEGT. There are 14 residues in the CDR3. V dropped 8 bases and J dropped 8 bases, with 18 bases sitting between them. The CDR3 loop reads CASGYREVNEKLFF. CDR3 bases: TGTGCCAGCGGATACAGGGAAGTAAACGAAAAACTGTTTTTT.

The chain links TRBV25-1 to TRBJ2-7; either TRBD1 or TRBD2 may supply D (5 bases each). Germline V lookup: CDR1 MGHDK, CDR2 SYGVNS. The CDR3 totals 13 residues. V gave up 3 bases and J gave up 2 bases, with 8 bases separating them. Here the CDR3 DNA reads TGTGCCAGCAGTGACGGGGCAGCCTACGAGCAGTACTTC. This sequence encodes CASSDGAAYEQYF.

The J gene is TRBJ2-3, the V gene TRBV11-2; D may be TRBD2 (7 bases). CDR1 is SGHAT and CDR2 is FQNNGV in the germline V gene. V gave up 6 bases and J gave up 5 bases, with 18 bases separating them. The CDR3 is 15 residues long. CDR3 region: CASRTKGGPLDTQYF. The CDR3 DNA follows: TGTGCCAGCAGAACGAAGGGGGGGCCGCTAGATACGCAGTATTTT.

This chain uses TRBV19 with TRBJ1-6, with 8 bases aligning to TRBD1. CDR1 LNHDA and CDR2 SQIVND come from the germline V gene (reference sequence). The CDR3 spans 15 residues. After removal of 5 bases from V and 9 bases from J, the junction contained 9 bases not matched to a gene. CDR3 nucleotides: TGTGCCAGTAGTTATCGGACAGGGTCAGCTTCACCCCTCCACTTT. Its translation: CASSYRTGSASPLHF. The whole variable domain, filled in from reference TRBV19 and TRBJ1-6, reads DGGITQSPKYLFRKEGQNVTLSCEQNLNHDAMYWYRQDPGQGLRLIYYSQIVNDFQKGDIAEGYSVSREKKESFPLTVTSAQKNPTAFYLCASSYRTGSASPLHFGNGTRLTVT.

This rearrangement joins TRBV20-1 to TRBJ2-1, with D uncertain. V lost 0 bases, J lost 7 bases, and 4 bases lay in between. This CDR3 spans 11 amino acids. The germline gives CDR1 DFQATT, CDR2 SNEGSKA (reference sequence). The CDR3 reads CSARDMNEQFF. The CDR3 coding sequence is TGCAGTGCTAGAGATATGAATGAGCAGTTCTTC.

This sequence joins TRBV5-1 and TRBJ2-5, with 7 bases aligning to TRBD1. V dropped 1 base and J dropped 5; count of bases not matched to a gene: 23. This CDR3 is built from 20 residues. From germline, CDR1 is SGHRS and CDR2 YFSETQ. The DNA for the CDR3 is TGCGCCAGCAGCTTGTACGCACCCCGGGCCGACGACAGGGTTGGGGAGACCCAGTACTTC. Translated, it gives CASSLYAPRADDRVGETQYF. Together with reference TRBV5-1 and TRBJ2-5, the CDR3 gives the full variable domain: KAGVTQTPRYLIKTRGQQVTLSCSPISGHRSVSWYQQTPGQGLQFLFEYFSETQRNKGNFPGRFSGRQFSNSRSEMNVSTLELGDSALYLCASSLYAPRADDRVGETQYFGPGTRLLVL.

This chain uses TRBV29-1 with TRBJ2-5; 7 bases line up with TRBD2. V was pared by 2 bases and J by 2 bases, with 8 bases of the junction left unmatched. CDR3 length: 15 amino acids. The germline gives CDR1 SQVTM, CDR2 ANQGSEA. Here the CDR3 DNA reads TGCAGCGTTGAATGGGGGGGAGGGTGGCAAGAGACCCAGTACTTC. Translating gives CSVEWGGGWQETQYF.

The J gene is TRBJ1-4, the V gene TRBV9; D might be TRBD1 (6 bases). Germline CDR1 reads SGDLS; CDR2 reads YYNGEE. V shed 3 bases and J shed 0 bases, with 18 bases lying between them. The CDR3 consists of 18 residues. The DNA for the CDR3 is TGTGCCAGCAGCGCCGCCGACTGGACAGAAGCAACTAATGAAAAACTGTTTTTT. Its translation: CASSAADWTEATNEKLFF.

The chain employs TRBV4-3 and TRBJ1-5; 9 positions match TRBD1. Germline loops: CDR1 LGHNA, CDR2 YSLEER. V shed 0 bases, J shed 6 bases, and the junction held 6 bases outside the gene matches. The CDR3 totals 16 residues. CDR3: CASSQDMGQGSQPQHF. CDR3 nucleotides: TGCGCCAGCAGCCAAGATATGGGACAGGGTAGTCAGCCCCAGCATTTT.

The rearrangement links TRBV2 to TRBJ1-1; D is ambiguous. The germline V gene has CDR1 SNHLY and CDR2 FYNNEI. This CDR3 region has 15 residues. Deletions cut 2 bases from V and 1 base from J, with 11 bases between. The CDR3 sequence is CASSESGIWNTEAFF. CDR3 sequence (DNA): TGTGCCAGCAGTGAATCAGGTATTTGGAACACTGAAGCTTTCTTT.